The source of this TCR beta chain is a study of blood T cells in healthy people across ages. Across the whole study: Template switching picked up about one barcoded beta molecule for each two T cells.

V lost 4 bases, J lost 5 bases, and 8 bases stayed unmatched. Germline-derived CDR1 and CDR2 are SQVTM and ANQGSEA. The CDR3 covers 14 residues. The authors ran a second PCR of about 6 to 11 cycles using a sample-barcoded 5' primer and a J-beta primer mix. Using its own MiXCR run on the 5' RACE reads, TCRdb lists one record per CDR3 protein. The sample lists 1.5 million to 2 million distinct CDR3 sequences, around half occurring once. The V gene is TRBV29-1, the J gene TRBJ2-7, with 10 bases that match TRBD1. This clonotype was sampled from a woman in her thirties or forties in good health. The sequencing input was blood. CDR3 coding DNA: TGCAGCGTTGTTCGCCGGGACAGGGGCCACGAGCAGTACTTC. Protein product: CSVVRRDRGHEQYF.